This T cell receptor beta chain was retrieved from a study of cytomegalovirus exposure and HLA in healthy donors. Remarks on this clone: Its antigen is not known.

Whole-study findings and limits: CMV serostatus was the only recorded immune exposure for donors. Researchers left out some V segments, among them TRBV6-2 and TRBV6-3, as indistinguishable.

The study ran its PCR with 60 Vbeta and 13 Jbeta primers. Authors' processing steps: Per a later analysis, the number of unique TCR beta chains was roughly 87 million, of which 9 million to 14 million were shared. TCRdb's copy holds only in-frame clones and misses some; the assay was immunoSEQ multiplex PCR. Clonal size and the V and J genes are those of that table, whereas D and trimming came from the DNA. The data show under 200,000 clones, around 74% seen once. Healthy donors of bone marrow made up the group. The CDR3 runs 16 residues. J lost 2 bases, V lost 3 bases, and 11 bases had no gene match. In germline, CDR1 is GTSNPN, CDR2 SVGIG (reference sequence).

Material: PBMCs. V and J are TRBV30 and TRBJ2-3; the match to TRBD1 covers 7 bases. This TCR was recovered from a female donor in good health and CMV-seronegative. In DNA, the CDR3 is TGTGCCTGGAGCGGTCGGGACAGATTTAACACAGATACGCAGTATTTT. This translates into CAWSGRDRFNTDTQYF.